This TCR beta chain was sequenced in a study of CD8+ T cells in alopecia areata. Sample treatment: oral pan-JAK inhibitor, 5-10 mg twice daily. Once RNA had been extracted, it was reverse transcribed into cDNA to act as the sequencing template. The method was immunoSEQ multiplex PCR; TCRdb's version includes in-frame clones alone and lacks a portion of them. The data show 95,000 to 110,000 clones, with about nine tenths seen just once and around 10% held by the top ten. With 5 bases clipped from V and 5 bases from J, the junction kept 7 bases outside the gene matches. This CDR3 is 15 amino acids long. Per germline, CDR1 SEHNR and CDR2 FQNEAQ (reference sequence).

The V call is TRBV7-9, the J call TRBJ2-7; 12 bases map to TRBD2. This TCR was recovered from a human donor with alopecia areata. The sample here was CD8+ T cells sorted from blood, taken around week 34, from a patient treated with tofacitinib. The CDR3 region has the DNA TGTGCCAGCAGCCCTCCGACTAGCGGGAGCCACGAGCAGTACTTC. This codes for CASSPPTSGSHEQYF.